A single sample is the source of the 7 T cell receptor beta chains below, sequenced in a study of CD8+CD57+ T cells in acquired aplastic anemia (dated by TCRdb to the late 2010s). Expansion of CD8+CD57+ cells had been shown by flow cytometry in the patients chosen for sequencing. TCRdb shows the sequencer as Illumina HiSeq 2000. Genomic DNA was used as template for profiling of TCR beta VDJ combinations and CDR3 sequences. TCRdb reran the public reads through fastp at Q25 and MiXCR, keeping productive beta chains. Each entry merges the rows of one CDR3 protein and shows their most common DNA and genes. A total of approximately 180,000 distinct CDR3 sequences appear in this sample, roughly 65% of them only once. About 42% of the sample lies in the top ten. The material sequenced was sorted CD4+, CD8+, or CD8+CD57+ T cells (not recorded which) from PBMCs. Source of these receptors: a human donor with aplastic anemia.

This chain uses TRBV2 with TRBJ2-3, with D perhaps given as TRBD1 or TRBD2 (5 bases each). The germline gives CDR1 SNHLY, CDR2 FYNNEI. The CDR3 length is 16 residues. Trimming pared 4 bases from V and 0 bases from J, leaving 14 bases between. CDR3 in amino acids: CASSGGTASSTDTQYF. The CDR3 DNA reads as TGTGCCAGCAGTGGGGGGACGGCTTCTAGCACAGATACGCAGTATTTT.

This clonotype was seen a single time. V and J are TRBV10-3 and TRBJ2-7; the D gene is possibly TRBD2 (5 bases). V was cut by 8 bases and J by 3 bases, with 11 bases left in between. The CDR3 contains 12 residues. Per the germline V gene, CDR1 is ENHRY and CDR2 is SYGVKD. In nucleotides, the CDR3 is TGTGCCATCGGGGAGCGAATCTACGAGCAGTACTTC. Protein: CAIGERIYEQYF.

This chain links TRBV10-3 with TRBJ2-1; no clear D. The CDR3 loop spans 14 amino acids. Trimming removed 2 bases from V and 7 bases from J, with 12 bases in between. Germline V gene data show CDR1 as ENHRY and CDR2 as SYGVKD. DNA for the CDR3: TGTGCCATCAGTGAGGCACCGGCATCGAATGAGCAGTTCTTC. It yields the protein CAISEAPASNEQFF.

The V call is TRBV7-9, the J call TRBJ2-7; D remains ambiguous. V lost 1 base, J lost 1 base, and 8 bases lay in between. The CDR3 covers 14 residues. Germline-derived CDR1 and CDR2 are SEHNR and FQNEAQ (reference sequence). In DNA form, the CDR3 reads TGTGCCAGCAGCTTAGACAGCCAATCCTACGAGCAGTACTTC. Translated, it gives CASSLDSQSYEQYF.

The rearrangement links TRBV7-3 to TRBJ2-1, with TRBD2 matching over 10 bases. Germline assignment: CDR1 SGHTA and CDR2 FQGTGA. CDR3 size: 16 residues. Trimming cost V 2 bases and J 4 bases; bases outside gene matches: 5. CDR3 coding DNA: TGTGCCAGCAGCTTAGAATGGACTAGCGGATACAATGAGCAGTTCTTC. It yields the protein CASSLEWTSGYNEQFF.

The rearrangement links TRBV7-2 to TRBJ2-2, with 14 bases lining up with TRBD2. This CDR3 contains 18 residues. The germline V gene has CDR1 SGHTA and CDR2 FQGNSA. Trimming took 3 bases from V and 6 from J; bases not matched to a gene: 9. DNA of the CDR3: TGTGCCAGCAGCTTCAGGATGGGACTAGCGGGGGCAGCCGGGGAGCTGTTTTTT. Its translation is CASSFRMGLAGAAGELFF.

This clonotype was observed at least ten times. The J gene is TRBJ2-1, the V gene TRBV6-1; the match to TRBD1 covers 8 bases. Trimming at V came to 6 bases and at J to 3 bases, leaving 7 bases not matched to a gene. The CDR3 runs 15 residues. The germline CDR1 and CDR2 sequences are MNHNS and SASEGT. The CDR3 protein is CASRPGTGYYNEQFF. CDR3 nucleotides: TGTGCCAGCAGACCCGGGACAGGCTACTACAATGAGCAGTTCTTC.